Each of the 32 T cell receptor beta chains below was sequenced from the same sample in a study of cytomegalovirus exposure and HLA in healthy donors. The primer mix had 60 Vbeta and 13 Jbeta primers. The table came from immunoSEQ multiplex PCR; TCRdb's copy has only in-frame clones and leaves some out. The sample records approximately 170,000 clones, approximately 80% being singletons. Sequenced: PBMCs. These receptor sequences come from a male donor in good health and CMV-seropositive.

The chain couples TRBV6-6 to TRBJ1-4; a possible D gene is TRBD1 (5 bases). This CDR3 is built from 16 residues. Germline assignment: CDR1 MNHNY and CDR2 SVGAGI (reference sequence). The V gene lost 6 bases and the J gene lost 4 bases, with 18 bases spanning the gap. The CDR3 here is CASSLWGVVSNEKLFF. Here the CDR3 DNA reads TGTGCCAGCAGCCTCTGGGGGGTAGTAAGTAATGAAAAACTGTTTTTT.

The V call is TRBV5-8, the J call TRBJ2-5; no definite D call. Near its end, the DNA agrees better with TRBJ2-7, so the J call may be wrong. The CDR3 contains 11 residues. Per the germline V gene, CDR1 is SGHTS and CDR2 is YDEGEE. CDR3 nucleotides: TGTGCCAGCAGCGGATACTACGAGCAGTACTTC. Translated, it gives CASSGYYEQYF.

The chain uses TRBV7-2 and TRBJ1-1; the match to TRBD1 covers 8 bases. J lost 2 bases, V lost 5 bases, and 7 bases had no gene match. The CDR3 sequence is 15 residues long. The V gene's germline CDR1 is SGHTA and CDR2 FQGNSA. The CDR3 nucleotides read TGTGCCAGCAGCGAAAGGACAGGGCCTAACACTGAAGCTTTCTTT. Amino acid sequence: CASSERTGPNTEAFF.

V and J are TRBV7-9 and TRBJ1-4; 7 bases line up with TRBD1. V dropped 7 bases and J dropped 5; count of bases not matched to a gene: 4. The germline CDR1 and CDR2 sequences are SEHNR and FQNEAQ (reference sequence). The CDR3 is made up of 13 amino acids. The CDR3 reads CASTRDRNEKLFF. The CDR3 DNA reads TGTGCCAGCACAAGGGACAGAAATGAAAAACTGTTTTTT.

The chain uses TRBV7-6 and TRBJ2-7, with a weak D call TRBD2 (6 bases). There are 12 residues in the CDR3. The germline gives CDR1 SGHVS, CDR2 FNYEAQ. Between the trimmed V and J ends, which lost 5 bases and 6 bases, there was a span of 11 bases. The CDR3 loop is CASSPPGGEQYF. In DNA form, the CDR3 reads TGTGCCAGCAGCCCCCCCGGGGGCGAGCAGTACTTC.

V gene TRBV7-2 combines with J gene TRBJ1-4; 7 positions agree with TRBD1. The germline CDR1 and CDR2 sequences are SGHTA and FQGNSA. This CDR3 contains 17 residues. V was pared by 5 bases and J by 2 bases, with 11 bases of the junction left unmatched. The CDR3 DNA sequence: TGTGCCAGCAGCCCAGCCCCCAGGGGGGTGACTAATGAAAAACTGTTTTTT. This translates into CASSPAPRGVTNEKLFF.

This chain uses TRBV6-6 with TRBJ1-6; D gene uncertain. The V end was cut by 7 bases, the J end by 10 bases, with 20 bases between. Looked up from germline, CDR1 is MNHNY and CDR2 is SVGAGI (reference sequence). This CDR3 is 15 amino acids long. CDR3 sequence reads: CASTTTAPGLSPLHF. CDR3 in DNA: TGTGCCAGCACCACCACTGCCCCGGGATTGTCACCCCTCCACTTT.

J is TRBJ1-2 and V is TRBV30; 9 bases are a match to TRBD1. The germline CDR1 and CDR2 sequences are GTSNPN and SVGIG (reference sequence). This CDR3 has 13 amino acids. V dropped 1 base and J dropped 4; count of bases not matched to a gene: 1. This CDR3 reads CAWSAQGAYGYTF. The CDR3 DNA reads as TGTGCCTGGAGTGCACAGGGGGCCTATGGCTACACCTTC.

The chain joins TRBV19 to TRBJ2-5; TRBD1 agrees at 8 bases. Per the germline V gene, CDR1 is LNHDA and CDR2 is SQIVND (reference sequence). The CDR3 has 13 amino acids. Trimming at V came to 3 bases and at J to 3 bases, leaving 0 bases not matched to a gene. The CDR3 nucleotides read TGTGCCAGTAGTATGGACAGGGAAGAGACCCAGTACTTC. Translated: CASSMDREETQYF.

This clone was observed a single time. This chain connects TRBV6-5 to TRBJ2-3; D might be TRBD2 (6 bases). The CDR3 runs 13 residues. V lost 11 bases to trimming and J lost 1 base, with 13 bases between them. The germline CDR1 and CDR2 sequences are MNHEY and SVGAGI. CDR3 sequence (DNA): TGTGCCGCTCACTCGGGGGGCACAGATACGCAGTATTTT. Translated: CAAHSGGTDTQYF.

The rearrangement joins TRBV2 to TRBJ2-3, with D maybe TRBD1 (5 bases). This CDR3 has 14 residues. From germline, CDR1 is SNHLY and CDR2 FYNNEI. V lost 3 bases to trimming and J lost 1 base, with 8 bases between them. The CDR3 region is CASSEQGGTDTQYF. The CDR3 nucleotides are TGTGCCAGCAGTGAGCAGGGTGGCACAGATACGCAGTATTTT.

This clone was observed once. The chain has TRBV11-1 and TRBJ2-1; 8 nucleotides align to TRBD2. Germline trimming cut 2 bases from V and 5 bases from J; bases unmatched to any gene: 11. The CDR3 runs to 17 residues. Germline V lookup: CDR1 SGHAT, CDR2 FQDESV (reference sequence). The CDR3 here is CASSLTLLAAGDNEQFF. CDR3 sequence (DNA): TGTGCCAGCAGCTTAACGTTACTAGCGGCGGGAGACAATGAGCAGTTCTTC.

CDR3 DNA: TGCACCAGCAGCGGGGCAATCGAAGTGAACACTGAAGCTTTCTTT. It yields the protein CTSSGAIEVNTEAFF. This rearrangement joins TRBV1 to TRBJ1-1; whether TRBD1, the table's D call, matches the DNA was not checked. TRBV1 counts as a pseudogene. The CDR3 totals 15 residues.

This clone has a handful of counts. This chain uses TRBV6-1 with TRBJ1-1; D might be TRBD1 (5 bases). Germline V lookup: CDR1 MNHNS, CDR2 SASEGT. The CDR3 runs to 13 residues. V was pared by 5 bases and J by 1 base, with 8 bases between. The CDR3 sequence is CASSQGRNTEAFF. Written as DNA, the CDR3 is TGTGCCAGCAGTCAGGGAAGGAACACTGAAGCTTTCTTT.

The chain joins TRBV6-5 to TRBJ1-5; D is uncertain. V shed 3 bases and J shed 7 bases, with 10 bases lying between them. The V gene's germline CDR1 is MNHEY and CDR2 SVGAGI. The CDR3 spans 13 residues. The chain's CDR3 is CASSYSEGQPQHF. Here the CDR3 DNA reads TGTGCCAGCAGTTATTCCGAGGGACAGCCCCAGCATTTT.

This chain joins TRBV7-2 and TRBJ2-7; maybe TRBD2 (6 bases). CDR1 is SGHTA, CDR2 FQGNSA, per germline. V lost 3 bases and J 2 bases, leaving 17 bases between the germline ends. The CDR3 is made up of 16 amino acids. The CDR3 loop is CASSLAGRPGPYEQYF. The CDR3 nucleotides are TGTGCCAGCAGCTTGGCGGGGCGGCCGGGTCCCTACGAGCAGTACTTC.

The rearrangement joins TRBV30 to TRBJ1-2; D not resolved. The CDR3 covers 8 residues. V was pared by 8 bases and J by 6 bases, with 4 bases between. Germline values: CDR1 GTSNPN, CDR2 SVGIG (reference sequence). CDR3 loop: CARDGYTF. The CDR3 region has the DNA TGTGCCCGGGATGGCTACACCTTC.

This clone occurred once. The gene calls are TRBV15 and TRBJ2-4; the match to TRBD2 covers 10 bases. Per germline, CDR1 LNHNV and CDR2 YYDKDF (reference sequence). The CDR3 length is 21 residues. Trimming at V came to 3 bases and at J to 9 bases, leaving 26 bases not matched to a gene. CDR3 protein: CATSRGTSGGPSGGKGIIQYF. CDR3 DNA sequence: TGTGCCACCAGCAGGGGGACCAGCGGAGGTCCTAGCGGGGGAAAGGGGATCATTCAGTACTTC.

The rearrangement links TRBV18 to TRBJ2-2, with 7 bases lining up with TRBD2. With V trimmed by 4 bases and J by 3 bases, 8 bases remained unmatched. The V gene's germline CDR1 is KGHSH and CDR2 LQKENI. CDR3 size: 16 residues. The CDR3 DNA reads as TGTGCCAGCTCACGGCAGCCGGCGGGGGACACCGGGGAGCTGTTTTTT. Its translation: CASSRQPAGDTGELFF.

This chain joins TRBV10-1 and TRBJ2-3, with a weak D call TRBD2 (5 bases). Germline values: CDR1 WNHNN, CDR2 SYGVQD (reference sequence). This CDR3 spans 16 amino acids. Trimming left V 7 bases short and J 6 bases short, with 23 bases between. In DNA form, the CDR3 reads TGCGCCAGCACCTCGGGATGGCGACCCTCGTGGGATACGCAGTATTTT. Amino acids: CASTSGWRPSWDTQYF.

V is TRBV6-1 and J is TRBJ1-5; 9 bases are shared with TRBD1. CDR1 and CDR2 (germline): MNHNS, SASEGT. The J segment lost 6 bases and the V segment lost 5 bases, leaving 8 bases of the junction unmatched. This CDR3 has 15 amino acids. CDR3 nucleotide sequence: TGTGCCAGCAGTTTGGACAGGGGATACAGTCAGCCCCAGCATTTT. This translates into CASSLDRGYSQPQHF.

The gene calls are TRBV19 and TRBJ2-2; 10 bases fit TRBD2. The length of the CDR3 is 15 residues. V lost 7 bases to trimming and J lost 1 base; unmatched junction nucleotides: 3. Germline-derived CDR1 and CDR2 are LNHDA and SQIVND (reference sequence). CDR3 bases: TGTGCCAGTATAGCGGGGGGCCTGAACACCGGGGAGCTGTTTTTT. It is translated as CASIAGGLNTGELFF. Full variable domain (rest looked up from reference TRBV19 and TRBJ2-2): DGGITQSPKYLFRKEGQNVTLSCEQNLNHDAMYWYRQDPGQGLRLIYYSQIVNDFQKGDIAEGYSVSREKKESFPLTVTSAQKNPTAFYLCASIAGGLNTGELFFGEGSRLTVL.

This chain joins TRBV29-1 and TRBJ1-1, with 10 bases lining up with TRBD1. V was clipped by 8 bases and J by 7 bases; unmatched bases: 7. CDR3 length: 12 amino acids. The germline gives CDR1 SQVTM, CDR2 ANQGSEA. CDR3 DNA sequence: TGCAGCCCCGGTGGGGACAGGGGTGAAGCTTTCTTT. As protein: CSPGGDRGEAFF.

V is TRBV30 and J is TRBJ2-4; tentatively, D is TRBD1 (6 bases). CDR3 length equals 14 residues. The V end was cut by 0 bases, the J end by 4 bases, with 10 bases between. CDR1 and CDR2 (germline): GTSNPN, SVGIG (reference sequence). The CDR3 DNA sequence: TGTGCCTGGAGTGTAGGACAGCCGAAAAACATTCAGTACTTC. It is translated as CAWSVGQPKNIQYF.

The chain has TRBV7-9 and TRBJ2-3; D call uncertain. Trimming left V 1 base short and J 1 base short, with 6 bases between. Germline CDR1 and CDR2: SEHNR and FQNEAQ (reference sequence). The CDR3 length is 14 residues. CDR3 loop: CASSLETGTDTQYF. CDR3 coding DNA: TGTGCCAGCAGCTTAGAGACTGGCACAGATACGCAGTATTTT.

The DNA of the CDR3 is TGTGCCAGCAGCCAGACAGGGGGCAGCTCCTACGAGCAGTACTTC. Protein product: CASSQTGGSSYEQYF. V is TRBV7-2 and J is TRBJ2-7; 10 positions agree with TRBD1. Germline CDR1 and CDR2: SGHTA and FQGNSA. Losses at the gene ends were 5 bases for V and 0 bases for J; bases not matched to a gene: 4. This CDR3 is 15 amino acids long.

The J gene is TRBJ2-3, the V gene TRBV11-1; D possibly corresponds to TRBD2 (6 bases). V gave up 5 bases and J gave up 6 bases, with 21 bases separating them. The CDR3 loop spans 16 amino acids. Germline V gene data show CDR1 as SGHAT and CDR2 as FQDESV (reference sequence). CDR3 nucleotides: TGTGCCAGCAGCCCCGTGGCGGGCGGGGCCGGCGATACGCAGTATTTT. Amino acids: CASSPVAGGAGDTQYF.

This clone was seen only once. This chain uses TRBV9 with TRBJ1-2; no definite D call. Germline-derived CDR1 and CDR2 are SGDLS and YYNGEE. V was cut by 0 bases and J by 0 bases, with 9 bases left in between. The CDR3 sequence is 15 residues long. CDR3 protein: CASSVGAISNYGYTF. The CDR3 bases are TGTGCCAGCAGCGTAGGGGCAATTTCTAACTATGGCTACACCTTC.

The CDR3 sequence: CASSPISSQETQYF. The CDR3 nucleotides read TGTGCCAGCTCTCCCATCTCCAGCCAAGAGACCCAGTACTTC. This rearrangement joins TRBV18 to TRBJ2-5; no firm D call. Germline V gene sequence: CDR1 KGHSH, CDR2 LQKENI. The CDR3 consists of 14 residues. With 6 bases removed from V and 1 base from J, the gap between germline ends came to 12 bases.

V usage is TRBV9 and J usage is TRBJ2-1, with 8 nucleotides matching TRBD1. There are 16 residues in the CDR3. Trimming took 0 bases from V and 8 from J; bases not matched to a gene: 10. The germline gives CDR1 SGDLS, CDR2 YYNGEE. CDR3: CASSVGGRGLIYEQFF. The CDR3 region has the DNA TGTGCCAGCAGCGTAGGAGGCAGGGGGCTTATTTATGAGCAGTTCTTC.

This chain uses TRBV9 with TRBJ2-2, with TRBD1 matching 7 bases. V shed 3 bases, J shed 4 bases, and the junction held 3 bases outside the gene matches. The CDR3 runs 14 residues. Germline V CDR1 and CDR2: SGDLS, YYNGEE. The CDR3 DNA reads TGTGCCAGCAGCGGGACAGGCGTCACCGGGGAGCTGTTTTTT. Translation gives CASSGTGVTGELFF.

This rearrangement joins TRBV7-2 to TRBJ2-1; possibly TRBD1 for D (5 bases). From germline, CDR1 is SGHTA and CDR2 FQGNSA. V dropped 1 base and J dropped 10 bases, with 11 bases sitting between them. CDR3 length: 13 residues. The CDR3 protein is CASSLVRGREQFF. The CDR3 DNA sequence: TGTGCCAGCAGCTTAGTAAGGGGTAGGGAGCAGTTCTTC.